This T cell receptor (beta chain) came from a study of PD-L1 blockade in urothelial cancer. Generated by immunoSEQ multiplex PCR, the TCRdb table keeps only in-frame clones and is missing some. Among fewer than 80,000 clones listed, 65% to 90% were seen once. This clone was recorded only once. Time point specified: pretreatment peripheral blood. V was clipped by 3 bases and J by 2 bases; unmatched bases: 3. Germline V gene data show CDR1 as WNHNN and CDR2 as SYGVQD (reference sequence). The CDR3 covers 14 residues. This sequence originates from a man between 65 and 85 years old with urothelial cancer. V gene TRBV10-1 combines with J gene TRBJ2-7; 8 positions match TRBD2. The sample here was PBMCs, taken around atezolizumab (anti-PD-L1) treatment. The CDR3 is CASSEAGATYEQYF. CDR3 DNA: TGCGCCAGCAGTGAAGCGGGAGCAACCTACGAGCAGTACTTC.